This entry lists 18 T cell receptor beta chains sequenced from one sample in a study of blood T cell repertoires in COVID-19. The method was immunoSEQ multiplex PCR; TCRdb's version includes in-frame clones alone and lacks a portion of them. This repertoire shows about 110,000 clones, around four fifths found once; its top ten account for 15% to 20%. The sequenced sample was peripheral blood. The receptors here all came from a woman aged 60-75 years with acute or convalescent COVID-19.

The CDR3 loop reads CASSSRSGDEKLFF. The DNA of the CDR3 is TGTGCCAGCAGCTCTCGCAGTGGAGATGAAAAACTGTTTTTT. The rearrangement links TRBV5-4 to TRBJ1-4; no clear D. V shed 3 bases and J shed 6 bases, with 12 bases lying between them. CDR3 length: 14 amino acids. Germline loops: CDR1 SGHNT, CDR2 YYREEE (reference sequence).

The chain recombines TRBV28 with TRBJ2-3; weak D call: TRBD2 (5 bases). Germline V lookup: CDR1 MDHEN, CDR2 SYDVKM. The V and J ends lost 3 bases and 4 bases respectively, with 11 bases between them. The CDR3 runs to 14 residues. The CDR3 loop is CASSFSRGSDTQYF. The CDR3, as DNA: TGTGCCAGCAGTTTTTCCCGCGGGTCAGATACGCAGTATTTT.

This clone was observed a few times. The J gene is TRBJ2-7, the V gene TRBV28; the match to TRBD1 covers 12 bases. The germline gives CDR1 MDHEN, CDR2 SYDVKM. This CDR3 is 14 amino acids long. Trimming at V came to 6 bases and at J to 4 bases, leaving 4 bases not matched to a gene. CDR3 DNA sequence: TGTGCCAGCAGCGGGACAGGGGGCAGATACGAGCAGTACTTC. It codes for CASSGTGGRYEQYF.

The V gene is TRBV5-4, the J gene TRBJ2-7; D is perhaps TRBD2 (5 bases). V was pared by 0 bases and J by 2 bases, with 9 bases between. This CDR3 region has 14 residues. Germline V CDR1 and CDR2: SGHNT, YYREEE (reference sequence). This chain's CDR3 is CASSLVRTPYEQYF. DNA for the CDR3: TGTGCCAGCAGCTTGGTGCGGACTCCCTACGAGCAGTACTTC.

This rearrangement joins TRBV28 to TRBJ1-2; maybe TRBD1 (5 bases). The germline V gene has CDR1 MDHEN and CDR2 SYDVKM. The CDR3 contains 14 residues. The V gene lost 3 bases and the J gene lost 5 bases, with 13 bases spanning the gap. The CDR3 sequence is CASSLLGQGYGYTF. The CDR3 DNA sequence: TGTGCCAGCAGTTTGCTGGGGCAGGGTTATGGCTACACCTTC.

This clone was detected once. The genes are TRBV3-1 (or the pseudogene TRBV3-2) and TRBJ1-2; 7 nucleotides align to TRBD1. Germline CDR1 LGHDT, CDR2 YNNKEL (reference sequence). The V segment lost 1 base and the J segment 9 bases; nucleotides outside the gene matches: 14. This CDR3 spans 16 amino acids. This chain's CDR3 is CASSQANDRDQGRYTF. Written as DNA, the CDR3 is TGTGCCAGCAGCCAAGCCAACGACAGGGATCAAGGGCGCTACACCTTC.

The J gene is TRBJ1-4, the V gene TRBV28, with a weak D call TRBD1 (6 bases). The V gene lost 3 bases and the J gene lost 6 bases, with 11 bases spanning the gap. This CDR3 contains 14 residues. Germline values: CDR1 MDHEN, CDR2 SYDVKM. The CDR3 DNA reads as TGTGCCAGCAGTTTCGGGGGGGCCGATGAAAAACTGTTTTTT. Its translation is CASSFGGADEKLFF.

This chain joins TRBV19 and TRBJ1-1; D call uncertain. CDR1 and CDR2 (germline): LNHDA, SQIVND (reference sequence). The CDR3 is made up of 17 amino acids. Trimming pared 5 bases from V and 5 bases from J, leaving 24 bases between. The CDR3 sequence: CASSVDDPYGRETEAFF. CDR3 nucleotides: TGTGCCAGTAGTGTCGATGACCCGTACGGGAGGGAAACTGAAGCTTTCTTT.

The DNA of the CDR3 is TGTGCCAGCAGCTTAAGCCGCGGACAGGGTATAAATCAGCCCCAGCATTTT. As protein: CASSLSRGQGINQPQHF. The chain carries TRBV7-6 and TRBJ1-5, with 8 bases matching TRBD1. CDR3 size: 17 residues. After removal of 2 bases from V and 4 bases from J, the junction contained 10 bases not matched to a gene. Germline V gene sequence: CDR1 SGHVS, CDR2 FNYEAQ.

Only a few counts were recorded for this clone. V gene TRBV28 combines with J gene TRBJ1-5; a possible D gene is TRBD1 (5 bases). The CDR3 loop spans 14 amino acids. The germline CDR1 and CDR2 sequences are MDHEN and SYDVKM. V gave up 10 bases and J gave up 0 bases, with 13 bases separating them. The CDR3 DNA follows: TGTGCCATCCAGGGTTACTATAGCAATCAGCCCCAGCATTTT. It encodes CAIQGYYSNQPQHF.

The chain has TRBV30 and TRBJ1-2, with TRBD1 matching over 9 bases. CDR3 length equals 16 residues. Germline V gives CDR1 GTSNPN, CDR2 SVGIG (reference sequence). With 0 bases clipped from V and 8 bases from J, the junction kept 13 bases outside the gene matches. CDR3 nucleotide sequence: TGTGCCTGGAGTGTAGGGGGGACAGGGCCCTACCGCGGCTACACCTTC. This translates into CAWSVGGTGPYRGYTF.

CDR3 nucleotides: TGTGCCAGCAGCCACAGGGGGCACGGAAACACCATATATTTT. This gives the protein CASSHRGHGNTIYF. The J gene is TRBJ1-3, the V gene TRBV25-1; 9 positions agree with TRBD1. Germline V gene lookup returns CDR1 MGHDK and CDR2 SYGVNS. The CDR3 has 14 residues. V lost 6 bases, J lost 4 bases, and 4 bases stayed unmatched.

The CDR3 protein is CASSLVRGWGQPQHF. The DNA for the CDR3 is TGTGCCAGCAGCTTAGTGCGGGGGTGGGGACAGCCCCAGCATTTT. J is TRBJ1-5 and V is TRBV7-2; D might be TRBD1 (5 bases). The germline gives CDR1 SGHTA, CDR2 FQGNSA. The CDR3 runs to 15 residues. V gave up 1 base and J gave up 7 bases, with 14 bases separating them. The variable domain in full, completed from reference TRBV7-2 and TRBJ1-5, reads GAGVSQSPSNKVTEKGKDVELRCDPISGHTALYWYRQSLGQGLEFLIYFQGNSAPDKSGLPSDRFSAERTGGSVSTLTIQRTQQEDSAVYLCASSLVRGWGQPQHFGDGTRLSIL.

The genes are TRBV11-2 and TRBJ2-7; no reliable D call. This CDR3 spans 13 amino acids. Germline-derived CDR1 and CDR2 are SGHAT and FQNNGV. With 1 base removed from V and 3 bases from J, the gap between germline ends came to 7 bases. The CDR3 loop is CASSLVGFYEQYF. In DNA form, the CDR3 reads TGTGCCAGCAGCTTAGTTGGCTTCTACGAGCAGTACTTC.

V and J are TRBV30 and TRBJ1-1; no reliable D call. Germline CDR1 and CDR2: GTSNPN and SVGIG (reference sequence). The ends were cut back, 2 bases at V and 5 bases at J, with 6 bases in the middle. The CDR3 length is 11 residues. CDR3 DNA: TGTGCCTGGAGTCTCGGGACTGAAGCTTTCTTT. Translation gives CAWSLGTEAFF.

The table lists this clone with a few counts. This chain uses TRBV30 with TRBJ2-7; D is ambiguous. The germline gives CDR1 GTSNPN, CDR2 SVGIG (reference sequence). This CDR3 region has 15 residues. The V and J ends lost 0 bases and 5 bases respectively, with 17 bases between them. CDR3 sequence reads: CAWSVLRQVIHEQYF. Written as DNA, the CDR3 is TGTGCCTGGAGTGTACTTCGGCAGGTAATCCACGAGCAGTACTTC.

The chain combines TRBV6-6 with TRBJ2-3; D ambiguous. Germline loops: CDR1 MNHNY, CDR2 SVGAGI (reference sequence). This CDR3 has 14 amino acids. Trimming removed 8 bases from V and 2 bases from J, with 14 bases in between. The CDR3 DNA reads TGTGCCAGCCGATTCCAGCGACCCACAGATACGCAGTATTTT. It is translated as CASRFQRPTDTQYF.

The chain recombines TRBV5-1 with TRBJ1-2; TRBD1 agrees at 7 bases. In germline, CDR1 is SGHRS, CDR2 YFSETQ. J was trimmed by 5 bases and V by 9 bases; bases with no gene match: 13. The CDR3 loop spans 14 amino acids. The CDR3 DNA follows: TGCGCCACCTCCAACCCGGGACAGTTTTATGGCTACACCTTC. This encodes CATSNPGQFYGYTF.